Below are 25 T cell receptor beta chains sequenced from a single sample in a study of monozygotic twins with inflammatory bowel disease (dated 2019 in TCRdb). The protocol used for the library was 5' RACE. The sequencer listed for this sample is Illumina HiSeq 2500. TCRdb reprocessed the sequencing reads and holds a single record per CDR3 protein sequence, with no DNA. The table for this sample shows around 140,000 distinct CDR3 sequences. The ten largest clones capture 0.95% to 1.5% of the sample. Sequencing was performed on blood. The receptors were sampled from a human donor with ulcerative colitis or Crohn's disease, or a healthy co-twin of an affected twin (not recorded which).

This chain connects TRBV2 to TRBJ2-1; the TCRdb call, TRBD2, lacks DNA for checking. Germline assignment: CDR1 SNHLY and CDR2 FYNNEI. This CDR3 has 15 residues. The CDR3 sequence: CASSVSTPDLGEQFF.

This chain joins TRBV29-1 and TRBJ1-4; the D call of TRBD1 rests on TCRdb alone, since no DNA is present to check it. There are 12 residues in the CDR3. The germline CDR1 and CDR2 sequences are SQVTM and ANQGSEA. CDR3 in amino acids: CSVRTGGKKLFF.

This rearrangement joins TRBV7-2 to TRBJ2-3. Germline V lookup: CDR1 SGHTA, CDR2 FQGNSA. The CDR3 runs 15 residues. CDR3: CASSIRRLSTDTQYF.

The genes are TRBV5-1 and TRBJ2-5; TCRdb proposes TRBD2, but this gene call is untestable without DNA. Germline values: CDR1 SGHRS, CDR2 YFSETQ. The CDR3 extends over 15 amino acids. CDR3: CASGASGTTQETQYF. The full variable domain, with the rest looked up from reference TRBV5-1 and TRBJ2-5, is KAGVTQTPRYLIKTRGQQVTLSCSPISGHRSVSWYQQTPGQGLQFLFEYFSETQRNKGNFPGRFSGRQFSNSRSEMNVSTLELGDSALYLCASGASGTTQETQYFGPGTRLLVL.

The chain combines TRBV20-1 with TRBJ2-1; the D call of TRBD2 rests on TCRdb alone, since no DNA is present to check it. The CDR3 extends over 14 amino acids. CDR1 is DFQATT and CDR2 is SNEGSKA in the germline V gene (reference sequence). The CDR3 protein is CSARAGGGYNEQFF.

CDR3 sequence reads: CASSVTGSLDQPQHF. The chain couples TRBV7-2 to TRBJ1-5; TCRdb outputs TRBD1, but without DNA this stays unchecked. This CDR3 comprises 15 residues. The germline V gene has CDR1 SGHTA and CDR2 FQGNSA.

V usage is TRBV29-1 and J usage is TRBJ2-3; TCRdb outputs TRBD2, but without DNA this stays unchecked. The CDR3 totals 15 residues. Germline V gene data show CDR1 as SQVTM and CDR2 as ANQGSEA. This CDR3 reads CSVEEAPGGTDTQYF.

This chain joins TRBV7-9 and TRBJ2-2; TCRdb reports TRBD2, a call that lacks DNA to check it against. Germline V gene sequence: CDR1 SEHNR, CDR2 FQNEAQ (reference sequence). This CDR3 comprises 15 residues. CDR3 in amino acids: CAYIWGTRNTGELFF.

The V call is TRBV4-1, the J call TRBJ2-7; the D gene TCRdb calls, TRBD2, cannot be checked with no DNA. CDR1 and CDR2 from the germline V gene are MGHRA and YSYEKL. The CDR3 is made up of 14 amino acids. CDR3 amino acids: CASSPGTSTYEQYF.

The chain joins TRBV20-1 to TRBJ2-5. The CDR3 contains 12 residues. Looked up from germline, CDR1 is DFQATT and CDR2 is SNEGSKA (reference sequence). The chain's CDR3 is CSARTVAETQYF.

The gene calls are TRBV4-3 and TRBJ2-2. The germline V gene encodes CDR1 LGHNA and CDR2 YSLEER. There are 16 residues in the CDR3. The chain's CDR3 is CASSQEPQGSTGELFF.

CDR3: CASSLGLAGGPPYNEQFF. The J gene is TRBJ2-1, the V gene TRBV12-3 or TRBV12-4; the D call of TRBD2 rests on TCRdb alone, since no DNA is present to check it. The CDR3 runs to 18 residues.

The rearrangement links TRBV20-1 to TRBJ1-2. CDR3 size: 12 residues. CDR1 and CDR2 from the germline V gene are DFQATT and SNEGSKA (reference sequence). This CDR3 is CSASPYYSGYTF.

The genes are TRBV7-9 and TRBJ1-5; TCRdb designates TRBD1, a call that cannot be tested without DNA. CDR3 size: 12 residues. In germline, CDR1 is SEHNR, CDR2 FQNEAQ (reference sequence). This CDR3 is CASAGQGQPQHF.

This chain links TRBV12-5 with TRBJ1-2; TCRdb outputs TRBD1, but without DNA this stays unchecked. There are 16 residues in the CDR3. The germline CDR1 and CDR2 sequences are LGHNT and FRNRAP. CDR3 region: CASGSPQGIGNYGYTF.

The CDR3 reads CASSVARQGLRNVLTF. The rearrangement joins TRBV9 to TRBJ2-6; the TRBD1 assignment by TCRdb is unverifiable without DNA. The CDR3 consists of 16 residues. Germline CDR1 reads SGDLS; CDR2 reads YYNGEE.

The chain combines TRBV19 with TRBJ1-1; TCRdb gives TRBD1 as the D gene, but with no DNA this cannot be confirmed. CDR1 LNHDA and CDR2 SQIVND come from the germline V gene (reference sequence). The CDR3 length is 16 residues. This CDR3 reads CASSIDLRRDGLEAFF.

The chain carries TRBV30 and TRBJ1-4. The CDR3 loop spans 14 amino acids. Germline lookup yields CDR1 GTSNPN and CDR2 SVGIG (reference sequence). The CDR3 loop is CAWSVRREGEKLFF.

V is TRBV6-6 and J is TRBJ1-3. In germline, CDR1 is MNHNY, CDR2 SVGAGI (reference sequence). The CDR3 runs 13 residues. This chain's CDR3 is CASSQAAGNTIYF.

The V call is TRBV7-3, the J call TRBJ2-1. Germline V lookup: CDR1 SGHTA, CDR2 FQGTGA. This CDR3 has 15 residues. CDR3 in amino acids: CASSFGQGSYNEQFF.

The gene calls are TRBV10-3 and TRBJ2-5; TCRdb indicates TRBD2, and absent DNA this call remains unverified. Germline V CDR1 and CDR2: ENHRY, SYGVKD. The CDR3 has 15 residues. The CDR3 protein is CAISYTGLAEETQYF.

J is TRBJ1-1 and V is TRBV12-3 or TRBV12-4. The CDR3 loop spans 14 amino acids. This CDR3 reads CASTQPTGNTEAFF.

The chain combines TRBV28 with TRBJ1-2; TCRdb's assignment of TRBD1 cannot be checked, as there is no DNA. Germline V CDR1 and CDR2: MDHEN, SYDVKM. This CDR3 is 16 amino acids long. CDR3 in amino acids: CASNGQGATWGYGYTF.

CDR3 amino acids: CASSFVAGGAYEQYF. The genes are TRBV6-1 and TRBJ2-7; the D gene TCRdb calls, TRBD2, cannot be checked with no DNA. Germline V gene sequence: CDR1 MNHNS, CDR2 SASEGT. The CDR3 is 15 residues long.

The chain joins TRBV4-3 to TRBJ2-1; TCRdb outputs TRBD1, but without DNA this stays unchecked. Germline CDR1 reads LGHNA; CDR2 reads YSLEER. The CDR3 length is 18 residues. CDR3: CASSQDDRGRLGNNEQFF.